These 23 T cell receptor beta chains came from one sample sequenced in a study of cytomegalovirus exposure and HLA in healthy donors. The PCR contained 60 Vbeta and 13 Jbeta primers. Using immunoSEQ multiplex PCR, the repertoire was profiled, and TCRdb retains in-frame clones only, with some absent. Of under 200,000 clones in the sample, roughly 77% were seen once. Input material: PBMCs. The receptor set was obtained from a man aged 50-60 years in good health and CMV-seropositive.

CDR3 DNA: TGTGCCTGGAGTATAAACAGAGATTCACCCCTCCACTTT. It is translated as CAWSINRDSPLHF. The J gene is TRBJ1-6, the V gene TRBV30; D gene ambiguous. V was shortened by 2 bases and J by 8 bases, with 10 bases between the two germline ends. Germline CDR1 reads GTSNPN; CDR2 reads SVGIG (reference sequence). The CDR3 is 13 amino acids.

In nucleotides, the CDR3 is TGTGCCATCAGGCGGGATAATGAAAAACTGTTTTTT. It yields the protein CAIRRDNEKLFF. V gene TRBV10-3 combines with J gene TRBJ1-4, with D unclear. Germline V lookup: CDR1 ENHRY, CDR2 SYGVKD. Trimming shortened V by 6 bases and J by 4 bases, and 6 bases separated the two germline ends. The length of the CDR3 is 12 residues.

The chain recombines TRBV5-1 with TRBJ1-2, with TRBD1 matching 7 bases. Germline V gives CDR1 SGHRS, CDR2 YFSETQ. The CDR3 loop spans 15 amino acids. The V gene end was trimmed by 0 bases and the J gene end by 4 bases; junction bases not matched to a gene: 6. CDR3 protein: CASSLGSGTVYGYTF. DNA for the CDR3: TGCGCCAGCAGCTTGGGGTCCGGGACAGTCTATGGCTACACCTTC.

In nucleotides, the CDR3 is TGTGCCAGCAGTTACTCGGCAGGTAGTTTCCCCTACGAGCAGTACTTC. Translating it yields CASSYSAGSFPYEQYF. J is TRBJ2-7 and V is TRBV6-5, with D hard to call. V lost 0 bases and J lost 2, with 14 bases in between. Germline lookup yields CDR1 MNHEY and CDR2 SVGAGI. The CDR3 length is 16 residues.

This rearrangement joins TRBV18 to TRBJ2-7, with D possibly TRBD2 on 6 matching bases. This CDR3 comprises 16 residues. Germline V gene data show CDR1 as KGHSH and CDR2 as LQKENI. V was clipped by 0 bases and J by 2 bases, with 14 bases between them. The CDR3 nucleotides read TGTGCCAGCTCACCACCGATTGGAGGGGCGGCCTACGAGCAGTACTTC. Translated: CASSPPIGGAAYEQYF.

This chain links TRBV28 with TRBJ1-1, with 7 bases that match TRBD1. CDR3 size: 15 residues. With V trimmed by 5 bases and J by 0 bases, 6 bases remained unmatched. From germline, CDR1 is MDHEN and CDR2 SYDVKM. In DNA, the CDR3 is TGTGCCAGCAGTGGGGGGACAGTCATGAACACTGAAGCTTTCTTT. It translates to CASSGGTVMNTEAFF. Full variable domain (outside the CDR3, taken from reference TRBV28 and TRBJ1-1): DVKVTQSSRYLVKRTGEKVFLECVQDMDHENMFWYRQDPGLGLRLIYFSYDVKMKEKGDIPEGYSVSREKKERFSLILESASTNQTSMYLCASSGGTVMNTEAFFGQGTRLTVV.

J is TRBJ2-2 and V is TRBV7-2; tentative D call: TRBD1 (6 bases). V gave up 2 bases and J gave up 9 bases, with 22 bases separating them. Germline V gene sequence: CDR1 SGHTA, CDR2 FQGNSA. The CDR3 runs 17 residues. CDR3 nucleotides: TGTGCCAGCAGCTTATCTGCGACAGGTCTTAGGTCCCGGGAGCTGTTTTTT. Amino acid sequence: CASSLSATGLRSRELFF. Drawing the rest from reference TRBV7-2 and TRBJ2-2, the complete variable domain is GAGVSQSPSNKVTEKGKDVELRCDPISGHTALYWYRQSLGQGLEFLIYFQGNSAPDKSGLPSDRFSAERTGGSVSTLTIQRTQQEDSAVYLCASSLSATGLRSRELFFGEGSRLTVL.

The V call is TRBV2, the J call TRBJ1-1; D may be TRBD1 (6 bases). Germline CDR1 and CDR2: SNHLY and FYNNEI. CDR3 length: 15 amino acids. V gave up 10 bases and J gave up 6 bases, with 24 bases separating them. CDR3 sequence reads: CATLVGADPMAEAFF. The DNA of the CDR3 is TGTGCCACACTAGTGGGGGCGGACCCAATGGCTGAAGCTTTCTTT.

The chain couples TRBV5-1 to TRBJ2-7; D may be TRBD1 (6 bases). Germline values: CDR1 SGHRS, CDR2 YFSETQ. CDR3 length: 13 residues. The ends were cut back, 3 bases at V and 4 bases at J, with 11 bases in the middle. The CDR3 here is CASSWTGTYEQYF. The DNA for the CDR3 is TGCGCCAGCAGCTGGACTGGGACATACGAGCAGTACTTC.

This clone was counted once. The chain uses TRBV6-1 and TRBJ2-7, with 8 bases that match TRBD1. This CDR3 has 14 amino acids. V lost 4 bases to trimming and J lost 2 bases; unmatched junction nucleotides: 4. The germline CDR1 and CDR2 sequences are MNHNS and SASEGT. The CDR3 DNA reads TGTGCCAGCAGTGCGGGACAGGAGGCCTACGAGCAGTACTTC. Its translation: CASSAGQEAYEQYF.

The CDR3 DNA reads as TGTGCCAGCAGCTTAGATCGGACACCCTACACTGAAGCTTTCTTT. It specifies CASSLDRTPYTEAFF. The V gene is TRBV11-2, the J gene TRBJ1-1; the D gene is possibly TRBD1 (5 bases). The CDR3 has 15 amino acids. Between the trimmed V and J ends, which lost 0 bases and 3 bases, there was a span of 11 bases. CDR1 and CDR2 (germline): SGHAT, FQNNGV.

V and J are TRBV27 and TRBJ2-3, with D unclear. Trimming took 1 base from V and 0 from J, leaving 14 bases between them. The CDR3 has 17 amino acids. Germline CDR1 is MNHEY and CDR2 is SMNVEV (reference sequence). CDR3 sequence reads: CASSLWRPQLSTDTQYF. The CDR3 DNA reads TGTGCCAGCAGTTTATGGAGACCTCAGCTCAGCACAGATACGCAGTATTTT.

Here the CDR3 DNA reads TGTGCCAGCAGTTACGTATTAGGGGGCAGCGCAGATACGCAGTATTTT. Translated: CASSYVLGGSADTQYF. The chain has TRBV6-5 and TRBJ2-3, with 7 bases lining up with TRBD1. Germline V gene data show CDR1 as MNHEY and CDR2 as SVGAGI. The V segment lost 2 bases and the J segment 4 bases; nucleotides outside the gene matches: 9. CDR3 size: 16 residues.

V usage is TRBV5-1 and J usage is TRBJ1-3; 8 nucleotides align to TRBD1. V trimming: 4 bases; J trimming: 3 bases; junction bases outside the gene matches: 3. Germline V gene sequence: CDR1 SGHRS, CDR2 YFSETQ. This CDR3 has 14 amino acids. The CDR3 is CASSRRGHGNTIYF. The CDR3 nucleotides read TGCGCCAGCAGCCGCAGGGGGCATGGAAACACCATATATTTT.

CDR3: CAARRGGVTGELFF. CDR3 in DNA: TGTGCCGCTAGAAGAGGGGGAGTCACCGGGGAGCTGTTTTTT. The gene calls are TRBV15 and TRBJ2-2, with D perhaps TRBD1 (6 bases). Deletions cut 11 bases from V and 4 bases from J, with 17 bases between. Looked up from germline, CDR1 is LNHNV and CDR2 is YYDKDF (reference sequence). The CDR3 extends over 14 amino acids.

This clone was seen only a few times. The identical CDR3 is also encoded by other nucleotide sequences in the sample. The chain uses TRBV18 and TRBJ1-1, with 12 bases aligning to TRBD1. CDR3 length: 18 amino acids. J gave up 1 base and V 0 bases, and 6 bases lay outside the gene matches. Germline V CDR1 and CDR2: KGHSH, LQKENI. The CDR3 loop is CASSPPMGQGARNTEAFF. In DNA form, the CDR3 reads TGTGCCAGCTCACCACCGATGGGACAGGGGGCGCGGAACACTGAAGCTTTCTTT.

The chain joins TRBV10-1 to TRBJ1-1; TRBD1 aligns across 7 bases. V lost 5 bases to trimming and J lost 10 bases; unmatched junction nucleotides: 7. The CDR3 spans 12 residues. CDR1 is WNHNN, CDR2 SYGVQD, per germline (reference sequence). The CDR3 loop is CASSKQGSGAFF. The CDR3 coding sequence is TGCGCCAGCAGTAAACAGGGGAGTGGAGCTTTCTTT.

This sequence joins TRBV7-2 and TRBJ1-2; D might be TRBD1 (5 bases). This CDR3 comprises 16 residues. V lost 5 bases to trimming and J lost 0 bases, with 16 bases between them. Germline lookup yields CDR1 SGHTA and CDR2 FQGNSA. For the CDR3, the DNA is TGTGCCAGCAGCGGGGGTGGAGGGAAAACTAACTATGGCTACACCTTC. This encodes CASSGGGGKTNYGYTF.

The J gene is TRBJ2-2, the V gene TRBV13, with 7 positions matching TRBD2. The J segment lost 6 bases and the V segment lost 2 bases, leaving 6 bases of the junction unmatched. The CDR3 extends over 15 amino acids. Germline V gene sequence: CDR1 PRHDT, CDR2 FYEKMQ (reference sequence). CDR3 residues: CASSLSRRGAGELFF. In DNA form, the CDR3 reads TGTGCCAGCAGCTTAAGTCGACGGGGGGCCGGGGAGCTGTTTTTT.

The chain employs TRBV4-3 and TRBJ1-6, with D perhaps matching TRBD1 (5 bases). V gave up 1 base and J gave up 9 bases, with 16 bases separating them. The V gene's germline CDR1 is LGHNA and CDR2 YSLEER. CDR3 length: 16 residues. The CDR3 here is CASSQGRAGTPSPLHF. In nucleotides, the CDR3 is TGCGCCAGCAGCCAAGGCAGGGCTGGAACCCCTTCACCCCTCCACTTT.

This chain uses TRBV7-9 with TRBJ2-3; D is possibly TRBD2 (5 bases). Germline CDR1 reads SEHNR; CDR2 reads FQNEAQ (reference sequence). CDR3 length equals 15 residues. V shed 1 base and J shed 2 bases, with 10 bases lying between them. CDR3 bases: TGTGCCAGCAGCTTAGGGCAGGACTTCACAGATACGCAGTATTTT. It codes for CASSLGQDFTDTQYF.

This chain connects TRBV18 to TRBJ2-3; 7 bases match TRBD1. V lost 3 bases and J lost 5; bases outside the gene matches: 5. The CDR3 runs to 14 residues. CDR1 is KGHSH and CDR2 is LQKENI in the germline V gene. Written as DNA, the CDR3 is TGTGCCAGCTCACCGAGGGGGCTTGGAGATACGCAGTATTTT. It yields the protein CASSPRGLGDTQYF.

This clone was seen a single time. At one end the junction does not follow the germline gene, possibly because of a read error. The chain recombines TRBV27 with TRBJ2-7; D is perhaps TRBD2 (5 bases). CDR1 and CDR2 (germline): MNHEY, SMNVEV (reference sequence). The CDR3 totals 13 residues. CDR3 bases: TGTGCCAGCAGTCGTCCGGGATCCTTCGAGCAGTACTTC. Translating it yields CASSRPGSFEQYF.